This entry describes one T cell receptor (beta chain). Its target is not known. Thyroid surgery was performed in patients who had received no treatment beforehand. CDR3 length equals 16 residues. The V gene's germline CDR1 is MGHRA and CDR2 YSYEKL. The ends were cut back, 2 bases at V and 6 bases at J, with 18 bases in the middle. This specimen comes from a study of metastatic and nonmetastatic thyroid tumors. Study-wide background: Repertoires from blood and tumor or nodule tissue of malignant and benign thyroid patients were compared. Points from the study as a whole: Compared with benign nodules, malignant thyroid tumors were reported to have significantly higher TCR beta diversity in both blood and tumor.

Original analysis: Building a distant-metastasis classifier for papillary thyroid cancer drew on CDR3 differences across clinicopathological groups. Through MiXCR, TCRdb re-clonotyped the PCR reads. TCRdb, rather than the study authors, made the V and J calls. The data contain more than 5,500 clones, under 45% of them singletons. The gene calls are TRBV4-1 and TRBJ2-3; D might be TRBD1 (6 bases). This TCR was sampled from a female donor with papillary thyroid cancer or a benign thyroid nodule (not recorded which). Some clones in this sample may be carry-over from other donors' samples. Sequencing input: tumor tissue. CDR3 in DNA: TGCGCCAGCAGCCAAACCCCACAGGGCTCGGTGGATACGCAGTATTTT. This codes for CASSQTPQGSVDTQYF.